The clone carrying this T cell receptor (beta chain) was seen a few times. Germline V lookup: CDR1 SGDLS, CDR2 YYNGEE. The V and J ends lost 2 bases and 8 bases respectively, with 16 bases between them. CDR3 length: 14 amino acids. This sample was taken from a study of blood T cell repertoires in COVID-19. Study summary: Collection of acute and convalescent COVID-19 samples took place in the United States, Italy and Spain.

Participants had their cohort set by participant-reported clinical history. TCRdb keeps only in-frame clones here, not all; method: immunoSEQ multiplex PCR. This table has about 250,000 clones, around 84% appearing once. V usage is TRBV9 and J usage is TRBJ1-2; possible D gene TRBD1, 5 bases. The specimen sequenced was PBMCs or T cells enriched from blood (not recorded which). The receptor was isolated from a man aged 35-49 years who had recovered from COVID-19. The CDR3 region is CASSVGGSGAGYTF. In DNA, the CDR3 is TGTGCCAGCAGCGTGGGGGGGAGCGGCGCGGGCTACACCTTC.